The present TCR beta chain was sequenced within a study of beta chain features in type 1 diabetes. The sample holds a few counts of this clone. Of the isolated RNA, all was reverse transcribed, and so the sequenced material was expressed TCRB transcripts. Profiling relied on immunoSEQ multiplex PCR, and the TCRdb table lists in-frame clones only, not all of them. Among 350,000 or so clones, around a fifth were seen once, and the ten largest hold under 0.05%. Germline V CDR1 and CDR2: MNHEY, SVGAGI. Trimming stripped 6 bases from V and 4 bases from J, with 13 bases between. CDR3 length equals 13 residues.

The specimen sequenced was naive CD4+ T cells from blood. The sequence was collected from a woman in her late teens or twenties in good health. The chain combines TRBV6-5 with TRBJ2-7; TRBD1 might be the D (6 bases). This CDR3 is CASSYRQAYEQYF. As DNA, the CDR3 is TGTGCCAGCAGCTACCGACAGGCATACGAGCAGTACTTC.